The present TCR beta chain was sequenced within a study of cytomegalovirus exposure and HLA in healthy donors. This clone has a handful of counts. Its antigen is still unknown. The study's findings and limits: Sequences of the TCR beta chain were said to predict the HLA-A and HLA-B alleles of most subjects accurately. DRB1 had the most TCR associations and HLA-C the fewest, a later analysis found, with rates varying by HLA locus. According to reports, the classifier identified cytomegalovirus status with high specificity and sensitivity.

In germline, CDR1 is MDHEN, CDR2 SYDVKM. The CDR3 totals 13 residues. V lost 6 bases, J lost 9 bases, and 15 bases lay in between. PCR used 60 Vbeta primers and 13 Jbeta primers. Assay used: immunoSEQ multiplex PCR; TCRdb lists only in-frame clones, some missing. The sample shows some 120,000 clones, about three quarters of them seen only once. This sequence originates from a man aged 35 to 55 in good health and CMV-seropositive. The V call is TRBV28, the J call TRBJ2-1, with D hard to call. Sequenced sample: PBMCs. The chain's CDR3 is CASRLKPLCEQFF. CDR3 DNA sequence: TGTGCCAGCAGACTGAAGCCCCTGTGTGAGCAGTTCTTC. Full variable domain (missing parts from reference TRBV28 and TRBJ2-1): DVKVTQSSRYLVKRTGEKVFLECVQDMDHENMFWYRQDPGLGLRLIYFSYDVKMKEKGDIPEGYSVSREKKERFSLILESASTNQTSMYLCASRLKPLCEQFFGPGTRLTVL.